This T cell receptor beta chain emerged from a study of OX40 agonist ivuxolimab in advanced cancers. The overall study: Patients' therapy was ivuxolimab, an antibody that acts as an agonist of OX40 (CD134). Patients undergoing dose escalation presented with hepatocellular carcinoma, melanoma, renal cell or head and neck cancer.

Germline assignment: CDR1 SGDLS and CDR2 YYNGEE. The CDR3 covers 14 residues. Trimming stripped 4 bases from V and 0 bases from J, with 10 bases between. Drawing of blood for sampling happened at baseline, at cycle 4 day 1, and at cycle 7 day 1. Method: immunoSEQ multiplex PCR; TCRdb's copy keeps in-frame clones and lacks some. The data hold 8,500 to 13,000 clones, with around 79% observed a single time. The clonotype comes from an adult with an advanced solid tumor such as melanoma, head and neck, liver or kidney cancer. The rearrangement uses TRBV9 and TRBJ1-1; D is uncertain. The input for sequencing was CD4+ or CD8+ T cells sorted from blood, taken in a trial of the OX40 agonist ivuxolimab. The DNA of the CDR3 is TGTGCCAGCAGCCAGGAGGGTATGAACACTGAAGCTTTCTTT. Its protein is CASSQEGMNTEAFF. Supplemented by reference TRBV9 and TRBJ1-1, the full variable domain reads DSGVTQTPKHLITATGQRVTLRCSPRSGDLSVYWYQQSLDQGLQFLIQYYNGEERAKGNILERFSAQQFPDLHSELNLSSLELGDSALYFCASSQEGMNTEAFFGQGTRLTVV.